This TCR beta chain was recovered during a study of T-cell reconstitution after alpha-beta-depleted transplantation in children. From germline, CDR1 is KGHDR and CDR2 SFDVKD. Trimming took off 3 bases at V and 6 bases at J, with 8 bases between the two ends. The CDR3 covers 12 residues. Unique molecular identifiers tagged the TCRbeta library. TCRdb independently ran MiXCR on the PCR reads; one entry per CDR3 protein. The table shows 500,000 to 600,000 distinct CDR3 sequences, with approximately 20% occurring only once. The TCR comes from a human donor who donated a stem cell graft to a child with acute lymphoblastic leukemia. The chain links TRBV24-1 to TRBJ2-7, with D hard to call. The specimen comprised PBMCs from the stem cell graft donor, sampled from the stem cell graft. CDR3 sequence: CATSDRYGEQYF. The CDR3 DNA is TGTGCCACCAGTGATCGATACGGCGAGCAGTACTTC.